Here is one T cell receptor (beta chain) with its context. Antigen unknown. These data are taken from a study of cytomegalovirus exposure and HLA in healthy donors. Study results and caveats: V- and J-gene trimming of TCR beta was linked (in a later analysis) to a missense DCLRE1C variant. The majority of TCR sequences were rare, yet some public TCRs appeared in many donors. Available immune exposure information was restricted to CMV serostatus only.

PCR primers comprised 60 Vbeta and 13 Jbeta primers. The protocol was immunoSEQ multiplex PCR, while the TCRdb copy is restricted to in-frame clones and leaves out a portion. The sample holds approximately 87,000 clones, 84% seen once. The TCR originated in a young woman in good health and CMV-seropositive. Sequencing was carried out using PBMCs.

CDR3 sequence reads: CASSISGRGGEKLFF. CDR3 bases: TGTGCCAGCAGTATCTCAGGGAGGGGGGGTGAAAAACTGTTTTTT. This chain connects TRBV28 to TRBJ1-4, with D tentatively TRBD1 (6 bases). Germline assignment: CDR1 MDHEN and CDR2 SYDVKM. The CDR3 has 15 amino acids. V lost 5 bases and J 7 bases, leaving 17 bases between the germline ends.